The 7 T cell receptor beta chains below all came from one sample that was sequenced in a study of cytomegalovirus exposure and HLA in healthy donors. The PCR employed 60 Vbeta primers together with 13 Jbeta primers. The protocol was immunoSEQ multiplex PCR, while the TCRdb copy is restricted to in-frame clones and leaves out a portion. The sample holds some 150,000 clones, about 60% seen once. Sequenced sample: PBMCs. These receptors all come from a woman between 55 and 75 years old in good health and CMV-seropositive.

This clone has just a few counts. The V and J genes are TRBV5-6 and TRBJ2-7; 8 bases agree with TRBD2. Germline V lookup: CDR1 SGHDT, CDR2 YYEEEE. V shed 3 bases, J shed 2 bases, and the junction held 4 bases outside the gene matches. The CDR3 extends over 14 amino acids. CDR3 in amino acids: CASSWGLVAYEQYF. CDR3 DNA sequence: TGTGCCAGCAGCTGGGGACTAGTAGCCTACGAGCAGTACTTC.

This sequence joins TRBV18 and TRBJ1-4, with D perhaps TRBD1 (6 bases). Germline-derived CDR1 and CDR2 are KGHSH and LQKENI. The ends were cut back, 3 bases at V and 7 bases at J, with 18 bases in the middle. The CDR3 is 16 amino acids. The CDR3 region is CASSPSAGAFAEKLFF. The CDR3 DNA reads TGTGCCAGCTCACCCTCAGCAGGGGCCTTTGCTGAAAAACTGTTTTTT.

This clone was found a few times. One end of the junction varies from germline; a read error may be responsible. The gene calls are TRBV7-7 and TRBJ2-3, with D tentatively TRBD2 (5 bases). Looked up from germline, CDR1 is SSHAT and CDR2 is FNYEAQ (reference sequence). CDR3 size: 13 residues. CDR3 loop: CASSSQLGDTQYF. In DNA, the CDR3 is TGTGCTAGCAGCTCGCAACTAGGAGATACGCAGTATTTT.

This chain uses TRBV30 with TRBJ1-4; TRBD1 matches 7 bases. The CDR3 is made up of 14 amino acids. Germline loops: CDR1 GTSNPN, CDR2 SVGIG (reference sequence). V shed 3 bases, J shed 7 bases, and the junction held 8 bases outside the gene matches. CDR3 loop: CAWSDTDRVEKLFF. The CDR3 region has the DNA TGTGCCTGGAGCGATACTGACAGGGTTGAAAAACTGTTTTTT.

The chain is built from TRBV19 and TRBJ1-2, with 12 bases lining up with TRBD1. This CDR3 is built from 14 residues. The J segment lost 8 bases and the V segment lost 5 bases, leaving 6 bases of the junction unmatched. Germline V gene sequence: CDR1 LNHDA, CDR2 SQIVND (reference sequence). As DNA, the CDR3 is TGTGCCAGTAGTGGGGACAGGGGGCAAGGCGGCTACACCTTC. Its protein is CASSGDRGQGGYTF.

J is TRBJ2-5 and V is TRBV28; 12 positions match TRBD2. This CDR3 region has 15 residues. Germline trimming cut 4 bases from V and 4 bases from J; bases unmatched to any gene: 4. Germline V CDR1 and CDR2: MDHEN, SYDVKM. This CDR3 is CASSSSGGVRETQYF. The CDR3 nucleotides are TGTGCCAGCAGTTCTAGCGGGGGGGTAAGAGAGACCCAGTACTTC. The full variable domain, completed using reference TRBV28 and TRBJ2-5, is DVKVTQSSRYLVKRTGEKVFLECVQDMDHENMFWYRQDPGLGLRLIYFSYDVKMKEKGDIPEGYSVSREKKERFSLILESASTNQTSMYLCASSSSGGVRETQYFGPGTRLLVL.

In DNA, the CDR3 is TGTGCCAGTAGCTCGACTAGCGGGAGGAGGAACAATGAGCAGTTCTTC. Protein sequence: CASSSTSGRRNNEQFF. V usage is TRBV19 and J usage is TRBJ2-1, with 13 bases identical to TRBD2. CDR3 size: 16 residues. Germline CDR1 is LNHDA and CDR2 is SQIVND (reference sequence). Losses at the gene ends were 6 bases for V and 5 bases for J; bases not matched to a gene: 7.